The table lists the clone carrying this T cell receptor beta chain with a count of one. Its target is not known. TCRdb recomputed calls from the reads with MiXCR, one row per CDR3 protein. The profile shows 55,000 to 85,000 distinct CDR3 sequences, 20% of them singletons. This CDR3 has 15 residues. The V gene's germline CDR1 is SGHDT and CDR2 YYEEEE. J gave up 8 bases and V 3 bases, and 10 bases lay outside the gene matches. This sample was taken from a study of T cell repertoires in cytomegalovirus infection. Study-level background: Newly reported HLA-C-restricted and thoroughly characterized HLA-B-restricted CMV epitopes were employed. CMV infection and matching HLA type were both indicated by public TCR beta signatures. Study-wide results and limits: The ex vivo response showed dominance by HLA-C-restricted CMV-specific TCR beta clonotypes.

This TCR was sampled from a human donor in good health (CMV status not recorded). Some clones in this sample may be carry-over from other donors' samples. V is TRBV5-6 and J is TRBJ2-1, with 8 nucleotides matching TRBD2. Specimen: CD8+ T cells from cultured PBMCs, collected from culture after CMV antigen stimulation. CDR3 loop: CASSWARSGGDEQFF. The DNA of the CDR3 is TGTGCCAGCAGCTGGGCCAGAAGCGGGGGCGATGAGCAGTTCTTC.